Below are 16 T cell receptor beta chains sequenced from a single sample in a study of regulatory T cells in long-lasting Graves disease. Through Arm-PCR of CDR3 regions and iRepertoire HTBI primers, TCR beta libraries were built. Using its own MiXCR run on the multiplex PCR reads, TCRdb lists one record per CDR3 protein. The sample includes hundreds of thousands of distinct CDR3 sequences, around a fifth of them seen just once. Time point specified: persistent/refractory GD, antithyroid drugs over 5 years with positive TRAb. The authors made the TCR library using RNA they extracted from PBMCs. Material: peripheral blood mononuclear cells (PBMCs), obtained when the disease was refractory, from a patient treated with antithyroid drugs. The source of these receptors is a female donor with Graves disease.

V is TRBV6-1 and J is TRBJ2-7; D uncertain. Germline V lookup: CDR1 MNHNS, CDR2 SASEGT. There are 11 residues in the CDR3. The V end lost 6 bases, the J end lost 5 bases, and 8 bases lay between the germline ends. Here the CDR3 DNA reads TGTGCCAGCAGCTTCACACACGAGCAGTACTTC. Translating it yields CASSFTHEQYF.

V and J are TRBV20-1 and TRBJ2-5; TRBD2 matches at 10 bases. CDR1 and CDR2 from the germline V gene are DFQATT and SNEGSKA (reference sequence). The CDR3 spans 15 residues. With V trimmed by 3 bases and J by 1 base, 5 bases remained unmatched. CDR3 loop: CSASGASGGQETQYF. The CDR3 DNA reads TGCAGTGCTAGCGGGGCTAGCGGGGGCCAAGAGACCCAGTACTTC.

Comments on this clonotype: This sequence may be a read error, since a much larger clone differs from it by one base. The chain has TRBV30 and TRBJ1-4, with D possibly TRBD1 on 5 matching bases. The CDR3 is made up of 15 amino acids. Looked up from germline, CDR1 is GTSNPN and CDR2 is SVGIG (reference sequence). Trimming cost V 2 bases and J 7 bases, with 17 bases left between them. This CDR3 reads CAWSMWAGDGEKLFF. CDR3 DNA: TGTGCCTGGAGTATGTGGGCGGGGGATGGTGAAAAACTGTTTTTT.

The table lists this clonotype with many counts. In DNA form, the CDR3 reads TGTGCCGGGGGGGACGGATACTATGGCTACACCTTC. It translates to CAGGDGYYGYTF. The chain combines TRBV7-8 with TRBJ1-2, with D possibly being TRBD1 (5 bases). With 11 bases removed from V and 3 bases from J, the gap between germline ends came to 13 bases. The length of the CDR3 is 12 residues. Germline CDR1 is SGHVS and CDR2 is FQNEAQ.

This clonotype occurred a few times. This rearrangement joins TRBV7-2 to TRBJ1-2; the D is unclear. CDR3 length equals 15 residues. V gave up 4 bases and J gave up 0 bases, with 12 bases separating them. The germline V gene encodes CDR1 SGHTA and CDR2 FQGNSA. The CDR3 coding sequence is TGTGCCAGCAGCTCCGGACTGGTAGCTAACTATGGCTACACCTTC. It translates to CASSSGLVANYGYTF.

The rearrangement links TRBV30 to TRBJ2-5; 9 bases are shared with TRBD2. V was clipped by 5 bases and J by 7 bases; unmatched bases: 8. There are 13 residues in the CDR3. CDR1 and CDR2 (germline): GTSNPN, SVGIG (reference sequence). The CDR3 reads CAWGAGGLGTQYF. The CDR3 nucleotides are TGTGCCTGGGGCGCGGGAGGGCTTGGGACCCAGTACTTC.

CDR3 amino acids: CASTGTDSGNTIYF. In nucleotides, the CDR3 is TGTGCTTCCACCGGGACGGACTCTGGAAACACCATATATTTT. The chain couples TRBV10-3 to TRBJ1-3, with a possible D match to TRBD1 (5 bases). The germline V gene encodes CDR1 ENHRY and CDR2 SYGVKD. This CDR3 is 14 amino acids long.

The V gene is TRBV29-1, the J gene TRBJ2-3, with D perhaps TRBD2 (5 bases). Germline V lookup: CDR1 SQVTM, CDR2 ANQGSEA. Deletions cut 5 bases from V and 4 bases from J, with 7 bases between. This CDR3 comprises 11 residues. This CDR3 reads CSVTRADTQYF. The CDR3 bases are TGCAGCGTTACGCGGGCAGATACGCAGTATTTT.

V is TRBV3-1 and J is TRBJ2-5; 9 bases map to TRBD2. The J segment lost 4 bases and the V segment lost 4 bases, leaving 7 bases of the junction unmatched. Per germline, CDR1 LGHDT and CDR2 YNNKEL (reference sequence). The CDR3 sequence is 15 residues long. This chain's CDR3 is CASSRNQAGGETQYF. CDR3 DNA sequence: TGTGCCAGCAGCCGGAATCAAGCGGGAGGAGAGACCCAGTACTTC.

This clonotype was recorded at least ten times. This sequence joins TRBV18 and TRBJ2-7, with a possible D match to TRBD1 (6 bases). V was shortened by 1 base and J by 4 bases, with 11 bases between the two germline ends. This CDR3 spans 14 amino acids. In germline, CDR1 is KGHSH, CDR2 LQKENI. The CDR3 region is CASSPRAGEYEQYF. Written as DNA, the CDR3 is TGTGCCAGCTCACCACGGGCAGGGGAGTACGAGCAGTACTTC.

V usage is TRBV4-1 and J usage is TRBJ2-4, with D tentatively TRBD2 (5 bases). CDR1 is MGHRA and CDR2 is YSYEKL in the germline V gene. The CDR3 is 17 residues long. The V end lost 1 base, the J end lost 1 base, and 14 bases lay between the germline ends. CDR3 protein: CASSQGLARKAKNIQYF. For the CDR3, the DNA is TGCGCCAGCAGCCAAGGCCTAGCCCGCAAGGCCAAAAACATTCAGTACTTC.

This clonotype was recorded at least ten times. The chain uses TRBV20-1 and TRBJ2-5; D is possibly TRBD2 (6 bases). Trimming took 1 base from V and 4 from J, leaving 10 bases between them. Germline values: CDR1 DFQATT, CDR2 SNEGSKA (reference sequence). This CDR3 has 13 residues. CDR3 protein: CSARGRGGETQYF. The CDR3 DNA is TGCAGTGCTAGAGGGAGGGGCGGAGAGACCCAGTACTTC.

The chain recombines TRBV4-1 with TRBJ2-5; D not certain. There are 15 residues in the CDR3. CDR1 is MGHRA, CDR2 YSYEKL, per germline. Trimming pared 4 bases from V and 5 bases from J, leaving 17 bases between. The CDR3 loop reads CASSPRAKVKETQYF. Written as DNA, the CDR3 is TGCGCCAGCAGCCCCCGGGCCAAGGTTAAGGAGACCCAGTACTTC.

V usage is TRBV7-2 and J usage is TRBJ2-3; D gene uncertain. Germline V gene data show CDR1 as SGHTA and CDR2 as FQGNSA. The CDR3 sequence is 13 residues long. Trimming took off 5 bases at V and 2 bases at J, with 8 bases between the two ends. CDR3 bases: TGTGCCAGCAGCCCAAAAACCACAGATACGCAGTATTTT. The encoded protein is CASSPKTTDTQYF.

This chain connects TRBV4-1 to TRBJ1-2; 7 bases fit TRBD1. V gave up 4 bases and J gave up 2 bases; unmatched junction bases: 10. The CDR3 is 16 amino acids. CDR1 and CDR2 from the germline V gene are MGHRA and YSYEKL. CDR3 nucleotide sequence: TGCGCCAGCAGCCTTATGACAGGGAAAGCCAACTATGGCTACACCTTC. Its translation: CASSLMTGKANYGYTF.

This clonotype has only a few counts. The chain carries TRBV5-1 and TRBJ1-1; 7 bases map to TRBD1. CDR1 and CDR2 (germline): SGHRS, YFSETQ. Unmatched junction bases numbered 13, after V lost 4 bases and J lost 7 bases. The CDR3 has 15 amino acids. The CDR3 loop is CASSAGGTAKSEAFF. The CDR3, as DNA: TGCGCCAGCAGCGCAGGCGGGACAGCTAAGAGTGAAGCTTTCTTT.